These T cell receptor beta chains were read from a single sample in a study of Ad26.COV2.S vaccination and SARS-CoV-2 variants. This table comes from immunoSEQ multiplex PCR, and its TCRdb copy is limited to in-frame clones, with some not included. The sample records about 350,000 clones, more than 75% being singletons. The sequencing used peripheral blood, collected in a trial of Ad26.COV2.S vaccine versus placebo. These receptors were taken from a person aged 18-60 years who received the Ad26.COV2.S COVID-19 vaccine or a placebo. The CDR3 runs from the conserved cysteine through the conserved F or W. The order of the fields is clone size, J gene, V gene, D gene, CDR3 DNA, CDR3 protein. D genes are given only for firm matches. The size entry is marked missing in some rows and otherwise reads once, few, many or a size class.

. TRBJ1-1 TRBV1 . TGCACCAGCAGTCCAGGGTTAGGGAACACTGAAGCTTTCTTT CTSSPGLGNTEAFF
. TRBJ2-7 TRBV19 TRBD2 TGTGCCAGTAGCACGGGGGGGGAAAGCTCCTACGAGCAGTACTTC CASSTGGESSYEQYF
. TRBJ2-3 TRBV27 . TGTGCCAGCAGTTTAGCCCTCCGGGAGAGCACAGATACGCAGTATTTT CASSLALRESTDTQYF
. TRBJ2-5 TRBV28 TRBD1 TGTGCCAGCAGTTCACTACAGGGGTGGGAAGAGACCCAGTACTTC CASSSLQGWEETQYF
. TRBJ2-1 TRBV24-1 TRBD2 TGTGCCACCAGTGGGACTAGCGCCGGGAGGAATGAGCAGTTCTTC CATSGTSAGRNEQFF
. TRBJ2-7 TRBV18 . TGTGCCAGCTCACAACTCGAGGGAGAGCAGTACTTC CASSQLEGEQYF
. TRBJ2-7 TRBV6-6 . TGTGCCAGCAGTTATGGGGTTGAGCAGTACTTC CASSYGVEQYF
. TRBJ1-1 TRBV4-3 . TGCGCCAGCAGCCAAGATAGGCAGGGGAACACTGAAGCTTTCTTT CASSQDRQGNTEAFF
. TRBJ2-1 TRBV11-2 . TGTGCCAGCAGCTTAGACCCTAGGGGGGTTAGTCCCAATGAGCAGTTCTTC CASSLDPRGVSPNEQFF
once TRBJ2-4 TRBV14 . TGTGCCAGCAGCCAGGGCCCGCAAGTTTGGGAAAACATTCAGTACTTC CASSQGPQVWENIQYF
. TRBJ2-1 TRBV19 TRBD2 TGTGCCAGTAGTATAGTGGCTAGCGGGGGGGCCTCGGAGCAGTTCTTC CASSIVASGGASEQFF
. TRBJ2-2 TRBV15 TRBD1 TGTGCCACCAGCAGAGTCGACAGGGGCACCGGGGAGCTGTTTTTT CATSRVDRGTGELFF
. TRBJ1-1 TRBV7-2 TRBD1 TGTGCCAGCAGCTTCAAGACAGGGTGGAACACTGAAGCTTTCTTT CASSFKTGWNTEAFF
. TRBJ2-5 TRBV29-1 . TGCAGCGTTGAGCCTCCGGTACAAGAGACCCAGTACTTC CSVEPPVQETQYF
. TRBJ2-1 TRBV5-5 . TGTGCCAGCAGCTTGCGGGGAGAACCTTACAATGAGCAGTTCTTC CASSLRGEPYNEQFF
once TRBJ2-2 TRBV5-1 . TGCGCCAGCAGCTTCCTGGCGAACACCGGGGAGCTGTTTTTT CASSFLANTGELFF
. TRBJ1-3 TRBV14 . TGTGCCAGCAGCCAAGCTCTGGTGTGGGGAGGTGGAAACACCATATATTTT CASSQALVWGGGNTIYF
. TRBJ2-7 TRBV5-6 . TGTGCCAGCAGCTTTTCGCCCAGTGGTGAGCAGTACTTC CASSFSPSGEQYF
. TRBJ2-1 TRBV6-2/TRBV6-3 TRBD2 TGTGCCAGCAGTTACCATGGACTAGCGGGGAGCGATGAGCAGTTCTTC CASSYHGLAGSDEQFF
. TRBJ1-1 TRBV5-1 TRBD1 TGCGCCAGCAGCTTCACGGGACAGGGGTACACTGAAGCTTTCTTT CASSFTGQGYTEAFF
. TRBJ1-1 TRBV1 . TGCACCAGCAGCCTCGGGTTCACTGAAGCTTTCTTT CTSSLGFTEAFF
. TRBJ1-5 TRBV6-1 . TGTGCCAGCAGTGAAGAGCTAACTATCTATGGCAATCAGCCCCAGCATTTT CASSEELTIYGNQPQHF
. TRBJ2-7 TRBV5-1 . TGCGCCAGCAGCTTGGACAGGGATGGATACGAGCAGTACTTC CASSLDRDGYEQYF
. TRBJ2-5 TRBV4-1 . TGCGCCAGCAGCCACCGGGCCGACCAAGAGACCCAGTACTTC CASSHRADQETQYF
. TRBJ1-2 TRBV6-5 . TGTGCCAGCAGGGCCGTGGGGAACACTAACTATGGCTACACCTTC CASRAVGNTNYGYTF
. TRBJ2-3 TRBV3-1/TRBV3-2 TRBD2 TGTGCCAGCAGACATAGCGGGGGGGCCGGCACAGATACGCAGTATTTT CASRHSGGAGTDTQYF
. TRBJ2-2 TRBV18 . TGTGCCAGCTCACCACCCCGGGGAGCAGGACGGACCGGGGAGCTGTTTTTT CASSPPRGAGRTGELFF
. TRBJ1-5 TRBV6-6 TRBD1 TGTGCCAGCAGTTCCGAGGGGGCAAATCAGCCCCAGCATTTT CASSSEGANQPQHF
many TRBJ2-7 TRBV25-1 TRBD2 TGTGCCAGCAGAGCCAAAATGGGACTAGCGGGAGGGCCCTACGAGCAGTACTTC CASRAKMGLAGGPYEQYF
. TRBJ2-2 TRBV11-2 . TGTGCCAGCAGCCAGTTGGGGGGGCGATTGGCCGGGGAGCTGTTTTTT CASSQLGGRLAGELFF
. TRBJ2-7 TRBV11-2 . TGTGCCAGCAGCTTAGGCCCCTCCTACGAGCAGTACTTC CASSLGPSYEQYF
. TRBJ1-1 TRBV6-5 . TGTGCCAGCAGTTACTCGGGTGGGTACACTGAAGCTTTCTTT CASSYSGGYTEAFF
once TRBJ2-5 TRBV7-9 TRBD2 TGTGCCAGCAGCTTACTCCCGGGACTAATAAACCAAGAGACCCAGTACTTC CASSLLPGLINQETQYF
. TRBJ2-1 TRBV9 . TGTGCCAGCAGCGCCGACCTTAAACAGGGCAATGAGCAGTTCTTC CASSADLKQGNEQFF
. TRBJ2-6 TRBV7-8 . TGTGCCAGCAGCTTACTGTCCAGGAGAGTAACATGGGCCAACGTCCTGACTTTC CASSLLSRRVTWANVLTF
few TRBJ1-4 TRBV25-1 . TGTGCCAGCAGTGATACGGCATTGGATGAAAAACTGTTTTTT CASSDTALDEKLFF
. TRBJ2-2 TRBV5-1 TRBD2 TGCGCCAGCAGCTACGTCCCTAGCGGGAGCACCGGGGAGCTGTTTTTT CASSYVPSGSTGELFF
. TRBJ1-2 TRBV19 TRBD1 TGTGCCAGTAGTGAAACCGACAGGGGAAACTATGGCTACACCTTC CASSETDRGNYGYTF
. TRBJ2-5 TRBV5-6 . TGTGCCAGCAGACTAACGGGCCTAGGGGGAGAGACCCAGTACTTC CASRLTGLGGETQYF
few TRBJ2-1 TRBV18 . TGTGCCAGCTCACCATCCGGGCGCGGCGAGCAGTTCTTC CASSPSGRGEQFF
. TRBJ2-1 TRBV10-3 . TGTGCCATCAGTGAAACGGTAGGCGAGAAACCTTACAATGAGCAGTTCTTC CAISETVGEKPYNEQFF
. TRBJ1-1 TRBV25-1 . TGTGCCAGCAGTGAACGGCAGGGTCTGGGAGACACTGAAGCTTTCTTT CASSERQGLGDTEAFF
. TRBJ1-4 TRBV19 . TGTGCCAGTACCACGTGGGACACCCTTGCAACTAATGAAAAACTGTTTTTT CASTTWDTLATNEKLFF
. TRBJ2-1 TRBV7-6 . TGTGCCAGCAGCTCAAGGCGGCGGGGGCGTTGGAATGAGCAGTTCTTC CASSSRRRGRWNEQFF
. TRBJ2-7 TRBV6-5 . TGTGCCAGCAGTTCCCTGGGGCAGGGTAACATCTACGAGCAGTACTTC CASSSLGQGNIYEQYF
. TRBJ1-1 TRBV19 TRBD1 TGTGCCAGTAGTATAAAGGGACAGGGGGTACTATTAATGAACACTGAAGCTTTCTTT CASSIKGQGVLLMNTEAFF
. TRBJ1-1 TRBV19 TRBD1 TGTGCCAGTAGTATAGAACAGGGGAGAGGAGCTTTCTTT CASSIEQGRGAFF
. TRBJ2-1 TRBV7-8 TRBD2 TGTGCCAGCAGCTTAGAATGGGGGGGGAGATACAATGAGCAGTTCTTC CASSLEWGGRYNEQFF
. TRBJ2-3 TRBV18 . TGTGCCAGCTCACCTACCGGGACGCCTGCCACAGATACGCAGTATTTT CASSPTGTPATDTQYF
. TRBJ2-7 TRBV30 TRBD2 TGTGCCTGGAGTGTATCCCTAGCGGGGTACGAGCAGTACTTC CAWSVSLAGYEQYF
. TRBJ2-1 TRBV5-6 TRBD2 TGTGCCAGCAGCCAGGGACTAGCGGGGGACCTTAGGGCCTACAATGAGCAGTTCTTC CASSQGLAGDLRAYNEQFF
once TRBJ2-3 TRBV10-1 TRBD2 TGCGCCAGCAGTGGAAGCGGGACCACAGATACGCAGTATTTT CASSGSGTTDTQYF
. TRBJ1-6 TRBV19 TRBD1 TGTGCCAGTAGTAGACAGGGGGCTGGATCACCCCTCCACTTT CASSRQGAGSPLHF